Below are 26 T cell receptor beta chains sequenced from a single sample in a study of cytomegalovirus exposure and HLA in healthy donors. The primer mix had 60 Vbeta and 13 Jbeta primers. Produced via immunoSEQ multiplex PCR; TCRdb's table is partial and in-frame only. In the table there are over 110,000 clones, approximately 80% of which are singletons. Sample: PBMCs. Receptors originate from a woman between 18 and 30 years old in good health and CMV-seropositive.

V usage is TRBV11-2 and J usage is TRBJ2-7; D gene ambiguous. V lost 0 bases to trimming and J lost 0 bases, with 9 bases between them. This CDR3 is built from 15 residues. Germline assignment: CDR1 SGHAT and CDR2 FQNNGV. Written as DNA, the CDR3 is TGTGCCAGCAGCTTAGATCTGGCAGACTCCTACGAGCAGTACTTC. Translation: CASSLDLADSYEQYF.

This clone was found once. The CDR3 DNA reads TGTGCCAGCAGCAACCTAGCCCCTAAGAACACTGAAGCTTTCTTT. Protein: CASSNLAPKNTEAFF. The chain uses TRBV5-6 and TRBJ1-1, with D unresolved. The V end was cut by 4 bases, the J end by 1 base, with 14 bases between. Germline CDR1 and CDR2: SGHDT and YYEEEE. The CDR3 has 15 amino acids.

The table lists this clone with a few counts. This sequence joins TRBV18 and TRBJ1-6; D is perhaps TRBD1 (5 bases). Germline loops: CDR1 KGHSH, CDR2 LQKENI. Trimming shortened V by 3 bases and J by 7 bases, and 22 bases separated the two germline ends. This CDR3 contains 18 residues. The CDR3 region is CASSPVILRDRVNSPLHF. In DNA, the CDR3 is TGTGCCAGCTCACCTGTTATCCTCCGAGACAGAGTAAATTCACCCCTCCACTTT.

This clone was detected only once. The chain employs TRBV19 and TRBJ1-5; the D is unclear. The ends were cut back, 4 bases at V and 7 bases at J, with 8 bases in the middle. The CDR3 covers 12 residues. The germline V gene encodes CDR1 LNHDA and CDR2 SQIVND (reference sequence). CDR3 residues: CASSTGVQPQHF. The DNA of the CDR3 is TGTGCCAGTAGTACCGGGGTCCAGCCCCAGCATTTT.

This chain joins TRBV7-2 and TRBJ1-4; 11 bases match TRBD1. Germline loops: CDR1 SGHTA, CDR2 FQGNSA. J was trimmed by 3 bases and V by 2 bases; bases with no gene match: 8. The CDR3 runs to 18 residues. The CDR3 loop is CASSLWGQGVEANEKLFF. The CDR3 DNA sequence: TGTGCCAGCAGCTTATGGGGACAGGGGGTGGAGGCTAATGAAAAACTGTTTTTT.

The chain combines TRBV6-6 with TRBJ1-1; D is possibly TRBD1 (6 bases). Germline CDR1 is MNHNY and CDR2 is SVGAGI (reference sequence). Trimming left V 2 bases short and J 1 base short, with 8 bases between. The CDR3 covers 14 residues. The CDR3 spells CASSYETGNTEAFF. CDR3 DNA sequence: TGTGCCAGCAGTTACGAGACAGGGAACACTGAAGCTTTCTTT.

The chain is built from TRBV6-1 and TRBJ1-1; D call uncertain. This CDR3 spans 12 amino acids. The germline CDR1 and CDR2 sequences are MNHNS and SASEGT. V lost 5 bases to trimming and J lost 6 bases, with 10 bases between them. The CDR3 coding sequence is TGTGCCAGCAGTATGAGGGAGGCTGAAGCTTTCTTT. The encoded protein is CASSMREAEAFF.

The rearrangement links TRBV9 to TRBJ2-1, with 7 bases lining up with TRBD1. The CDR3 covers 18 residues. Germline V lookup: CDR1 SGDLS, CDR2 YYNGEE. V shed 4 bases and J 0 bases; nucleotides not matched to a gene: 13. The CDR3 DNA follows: TGTGCCAGCAGCCAAGAGGCCAGGGGGAAGAGCTCCTACAATGAGCAGTTCTTC. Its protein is CASSQEARGKSSYNEQFF. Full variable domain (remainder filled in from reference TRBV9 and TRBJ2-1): DSGVTQTPKHLITATGQRVTLRCSPRSGDLSVYWYQQSLDQGLQFLIQYYNGEERAKGNILERFSAQQFPDLHSELNLSSLELGDSALYFCASSQEARGKSSYNEQFFGPGTRLTVL.

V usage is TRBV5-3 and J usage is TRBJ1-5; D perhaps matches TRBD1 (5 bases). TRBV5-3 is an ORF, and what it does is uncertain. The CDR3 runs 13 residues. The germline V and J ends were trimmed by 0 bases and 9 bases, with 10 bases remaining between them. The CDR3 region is CARSLVRTRPQHF. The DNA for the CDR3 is TGTGCCAGAAGCTTGGTAAGGACACGGCCCCAGCATTTT.

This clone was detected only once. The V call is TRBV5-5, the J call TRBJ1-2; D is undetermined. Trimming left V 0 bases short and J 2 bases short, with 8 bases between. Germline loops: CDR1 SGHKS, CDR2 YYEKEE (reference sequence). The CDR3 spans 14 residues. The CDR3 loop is CASSLDEANYGYTF. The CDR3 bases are TGTGCCAGCAGCTTGGACGAGGCGAACTATGGCTACACCTTC. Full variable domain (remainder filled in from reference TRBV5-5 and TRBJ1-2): DAGVTQSPTHLIKTRGQQVTLRCSPISGHKSVSWYQQVLGQGPQFIFQYYEKEERGRGNFPDRFSARQFPNYSSELNVNALLLGDSALYLCASSLDEANYGYTFGSGTRLTVV.

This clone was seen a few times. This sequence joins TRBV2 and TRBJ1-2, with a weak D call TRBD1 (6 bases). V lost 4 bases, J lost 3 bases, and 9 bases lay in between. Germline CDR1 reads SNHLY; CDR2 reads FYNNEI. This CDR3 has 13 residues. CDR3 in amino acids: CASSVKGDYGYTF. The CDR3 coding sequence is TGTGCCAGCAGTGTGAAGGGGGACTATGGCTACACCTTC.

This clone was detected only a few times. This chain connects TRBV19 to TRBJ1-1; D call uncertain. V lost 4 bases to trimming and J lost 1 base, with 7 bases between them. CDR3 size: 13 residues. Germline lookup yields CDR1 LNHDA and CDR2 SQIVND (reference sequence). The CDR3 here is CASSKTGNTEAFF. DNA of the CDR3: TGTGCCAGTAGTAAAACGGGGAACACTGAAGCTTTCTTT.

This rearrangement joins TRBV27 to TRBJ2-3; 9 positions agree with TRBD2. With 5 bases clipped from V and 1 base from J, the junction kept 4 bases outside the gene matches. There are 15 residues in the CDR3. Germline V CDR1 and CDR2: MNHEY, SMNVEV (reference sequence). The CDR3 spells CASSQPSGGTDTQYF. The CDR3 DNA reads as TGTGCCAGCAGTCAGCCTAGCGGGGGCACAGATACGCAGTATTTT.

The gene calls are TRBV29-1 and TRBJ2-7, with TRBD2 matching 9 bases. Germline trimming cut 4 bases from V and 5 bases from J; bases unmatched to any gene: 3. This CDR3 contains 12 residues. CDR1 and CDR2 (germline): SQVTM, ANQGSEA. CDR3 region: CSVVAGAHEQYF. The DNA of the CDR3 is TGCAGCGTTGTAGCGGGGGCCCACGAGCAGTACTTC.

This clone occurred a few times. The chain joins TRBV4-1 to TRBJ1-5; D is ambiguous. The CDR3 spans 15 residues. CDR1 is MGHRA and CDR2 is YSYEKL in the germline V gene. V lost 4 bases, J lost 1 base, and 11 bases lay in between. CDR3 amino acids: CASSREGGSNQPQHF. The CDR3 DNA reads TGCGCCAGCAGCCGGGAGGGAGGGAGCAATCAGCCCCAGCATTTT.

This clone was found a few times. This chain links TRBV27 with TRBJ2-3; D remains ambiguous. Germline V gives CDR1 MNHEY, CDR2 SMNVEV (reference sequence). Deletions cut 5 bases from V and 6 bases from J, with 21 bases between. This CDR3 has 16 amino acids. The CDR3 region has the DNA TGTGCCAGCAGTCTTGTATCCGCCCTTTCCGGGGATACGCAGTATTTT. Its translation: CASSLVSALSGDTQYF.

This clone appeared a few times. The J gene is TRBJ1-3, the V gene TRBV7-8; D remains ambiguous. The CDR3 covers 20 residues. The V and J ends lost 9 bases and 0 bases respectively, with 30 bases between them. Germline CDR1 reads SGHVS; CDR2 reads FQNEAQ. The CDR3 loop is CASSGSLGSGRLGSGNTIYF. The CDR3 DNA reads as TGTGCCAGTTCTGGGAGTCTTGGGTCGGGGAGGCTCGGCTCTGGAAACACCATATATTTT. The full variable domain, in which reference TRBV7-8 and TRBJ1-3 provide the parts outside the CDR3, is GAGVSQSPRYKVAKRGQDVALRCDPISGHVSLFWYQQALGQGPEFLTYFQNEAQLDKSGLPSDRFFAERPEGSVSTLKIQRTQQEDSAVYLCASSGSLGSGRLGSGNTIYFGEGSWLTVV.

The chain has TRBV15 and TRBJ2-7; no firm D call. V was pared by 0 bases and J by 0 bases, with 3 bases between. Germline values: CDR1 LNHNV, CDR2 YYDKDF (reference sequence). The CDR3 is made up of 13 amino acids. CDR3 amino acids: CATSRDLSYEQYF. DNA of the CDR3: TGTGCCACCAGCAGAGACCTCTCCTACGAGCAGTACTTC. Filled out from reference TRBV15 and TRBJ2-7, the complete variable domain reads DAMVIQNPRYQVTQFGKPVTLSCSQTLNHNVMYWYQQKSSQAPKLLFHYYDKDFNNEADTPDNFQSRRPNTSFCFLDIRSPGLGDTAMYLCATSRDLSYEQYFGPGTRLTVT.

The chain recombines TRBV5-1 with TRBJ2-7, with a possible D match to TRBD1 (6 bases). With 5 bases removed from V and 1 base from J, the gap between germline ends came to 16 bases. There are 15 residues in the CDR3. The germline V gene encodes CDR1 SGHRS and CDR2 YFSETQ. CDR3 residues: CASSFAAGASYEQYF. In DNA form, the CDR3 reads TGCGCCAGCAGTTTCGCGGCAGGGGCTTCCTACGAGCAGTACTTC.

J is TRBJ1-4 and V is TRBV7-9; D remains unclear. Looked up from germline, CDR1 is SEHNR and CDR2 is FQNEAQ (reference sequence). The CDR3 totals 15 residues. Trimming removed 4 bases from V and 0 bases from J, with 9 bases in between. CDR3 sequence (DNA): TGTGCCAGCAGCTCAGCCCTTGCAACTAATGAAAAACTGTTTTTT. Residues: CASSSALATNEKLFF.

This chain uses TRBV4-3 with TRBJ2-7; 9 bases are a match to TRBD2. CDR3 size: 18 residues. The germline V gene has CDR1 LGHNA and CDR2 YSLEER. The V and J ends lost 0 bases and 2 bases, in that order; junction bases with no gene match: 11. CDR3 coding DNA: TGCGCCAGCAGCCAAGAGCTAGCGGGGAACTCGCGGGCCTACGAGCAGTACTTC. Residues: CASSQELAGNSRAYEQYF.

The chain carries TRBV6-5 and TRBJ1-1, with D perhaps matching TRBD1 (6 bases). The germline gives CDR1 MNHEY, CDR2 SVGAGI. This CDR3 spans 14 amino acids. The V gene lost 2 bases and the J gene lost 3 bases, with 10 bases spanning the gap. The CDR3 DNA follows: TGTGCCAGCAGTTACCGCACAGGGTACACTGAAGCTTTCTTT. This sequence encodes CASSYRTGYTEAFF.

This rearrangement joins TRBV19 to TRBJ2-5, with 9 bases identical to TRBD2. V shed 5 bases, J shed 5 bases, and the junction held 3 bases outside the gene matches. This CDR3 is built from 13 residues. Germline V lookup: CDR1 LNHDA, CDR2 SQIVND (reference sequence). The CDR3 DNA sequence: TGTGCCAGTAGTGCCGCGGGGGGGGAGACCCAGTACTTC. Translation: CASSAAGGETQYF.

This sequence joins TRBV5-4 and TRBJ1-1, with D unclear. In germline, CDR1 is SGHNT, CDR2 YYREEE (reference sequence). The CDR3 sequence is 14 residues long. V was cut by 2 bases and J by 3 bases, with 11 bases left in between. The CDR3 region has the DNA TGTGCCAGCAGCTTCGGAGGGATCCACACTGAAGCTTTCTTT. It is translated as CASSFGGIHTEAFF.

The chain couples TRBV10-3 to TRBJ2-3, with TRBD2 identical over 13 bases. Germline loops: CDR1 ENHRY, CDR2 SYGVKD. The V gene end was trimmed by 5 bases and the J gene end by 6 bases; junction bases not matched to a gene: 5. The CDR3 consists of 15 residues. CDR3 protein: CAISQGTSGVDTQYF. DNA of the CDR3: TGTGCCATCAGTCAAGGGACTAGCGGGGTGGATACGCAGTATTTT.

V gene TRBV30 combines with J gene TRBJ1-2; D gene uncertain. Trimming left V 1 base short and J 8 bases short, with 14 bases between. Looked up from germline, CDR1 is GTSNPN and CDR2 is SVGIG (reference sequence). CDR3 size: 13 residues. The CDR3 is CAWSEGGVRGYTF. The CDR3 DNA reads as TGTGCCTGGAGTGAGGGCGGGGTACGGGGCTACACCTTC.